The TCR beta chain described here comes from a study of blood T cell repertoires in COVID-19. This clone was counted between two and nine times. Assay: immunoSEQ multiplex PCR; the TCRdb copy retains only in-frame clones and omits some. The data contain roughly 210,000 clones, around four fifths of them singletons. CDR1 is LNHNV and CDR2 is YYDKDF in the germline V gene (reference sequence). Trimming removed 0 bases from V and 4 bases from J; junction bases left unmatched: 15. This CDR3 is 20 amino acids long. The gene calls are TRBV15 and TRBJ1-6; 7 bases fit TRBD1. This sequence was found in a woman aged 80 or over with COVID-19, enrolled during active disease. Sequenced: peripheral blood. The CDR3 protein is CATSRDLRDSWKPYNSPLHF. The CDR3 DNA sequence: TGTGCCACCAGCAGAGATCTCCGGGACAGTTGGAAGCCTTATAATTCACCCCTCCACTTT.